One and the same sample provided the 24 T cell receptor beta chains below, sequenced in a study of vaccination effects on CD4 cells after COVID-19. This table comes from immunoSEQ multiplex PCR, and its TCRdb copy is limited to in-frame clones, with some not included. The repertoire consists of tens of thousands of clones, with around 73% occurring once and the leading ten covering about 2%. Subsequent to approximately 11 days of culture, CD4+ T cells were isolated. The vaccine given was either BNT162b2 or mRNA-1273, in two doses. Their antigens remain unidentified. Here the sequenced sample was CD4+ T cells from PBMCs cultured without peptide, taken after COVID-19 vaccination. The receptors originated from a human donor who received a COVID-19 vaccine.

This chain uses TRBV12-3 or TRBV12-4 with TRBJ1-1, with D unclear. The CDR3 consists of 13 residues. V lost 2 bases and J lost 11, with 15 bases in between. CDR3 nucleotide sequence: TGTGCCAGCAGTTTATTTGGGCGGACGGGGGCTTTCTTT. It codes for CASSLFGRTGAFF.

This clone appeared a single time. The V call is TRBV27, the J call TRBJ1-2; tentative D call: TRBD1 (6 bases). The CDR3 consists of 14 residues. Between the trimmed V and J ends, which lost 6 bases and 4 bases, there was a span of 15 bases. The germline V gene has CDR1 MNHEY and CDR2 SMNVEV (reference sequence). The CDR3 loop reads CASSSRGPFYGYTF. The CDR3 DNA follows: TGTGCCAGCAGCTCCAGGGGACCCTTCTATGGCTACACCTTC.

The CDR3 here is CASSYSSSDTQYF. The CDR3 DNA reads as TGTGCCAGCAGTTACTCATCCTCAGATACGCAGTATTTT. V usage is TRBV6-5 and J usage is TRBJ2-3; no reliable D call. This CDR3 comprises 13 residues. V was clipped by 0 bases and J by 4 bases, with 5 bases between them. CDR1 is MNHEY and CDR2 is SVGAGI in the germline V gene.

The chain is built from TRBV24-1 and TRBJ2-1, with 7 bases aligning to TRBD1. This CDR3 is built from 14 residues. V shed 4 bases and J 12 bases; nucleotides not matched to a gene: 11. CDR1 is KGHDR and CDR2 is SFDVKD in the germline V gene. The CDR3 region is CATSDPTGAPGQFF. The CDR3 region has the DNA TGTGCCACCAGTGACCCCACAGGGGCCCCAGGGCAGTTCTTC.

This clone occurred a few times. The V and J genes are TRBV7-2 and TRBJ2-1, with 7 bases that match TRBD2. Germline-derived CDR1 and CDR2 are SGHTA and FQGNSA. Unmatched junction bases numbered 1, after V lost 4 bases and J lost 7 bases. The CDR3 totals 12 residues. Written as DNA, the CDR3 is TGTGCCAGCAGCTCTAGCGGTAATGAGCAGTTCTTC. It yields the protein CASSSSGNEQFF.

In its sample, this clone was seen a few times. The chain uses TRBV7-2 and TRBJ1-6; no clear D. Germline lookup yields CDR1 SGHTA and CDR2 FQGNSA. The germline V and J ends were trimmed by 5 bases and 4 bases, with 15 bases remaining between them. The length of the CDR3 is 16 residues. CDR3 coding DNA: TGTGCCAGCAGCAAGAGCCTCGAACAATATAATTCACCCCTCCACTTT. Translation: CASSKSLEQYNSPLHF.

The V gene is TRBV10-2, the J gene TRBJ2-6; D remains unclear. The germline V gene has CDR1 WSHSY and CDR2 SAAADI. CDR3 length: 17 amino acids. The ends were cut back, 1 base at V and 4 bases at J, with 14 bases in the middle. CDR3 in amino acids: CASSEFLTLEGANVLTF. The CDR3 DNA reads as TGCGCCAGCAGTGAGTTTCTAACTCTGGAAGGGGCCAACGTCCTGACTTTC.

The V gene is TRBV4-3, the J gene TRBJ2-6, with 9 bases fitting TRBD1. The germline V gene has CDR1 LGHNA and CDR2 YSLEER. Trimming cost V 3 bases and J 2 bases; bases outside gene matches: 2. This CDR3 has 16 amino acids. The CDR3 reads CASSHDRGAGANVLTF. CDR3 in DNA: TGCGCCAGCAGCCATGACAGGGGGGCTGGGGCCAACGTCCTGACTTTC.

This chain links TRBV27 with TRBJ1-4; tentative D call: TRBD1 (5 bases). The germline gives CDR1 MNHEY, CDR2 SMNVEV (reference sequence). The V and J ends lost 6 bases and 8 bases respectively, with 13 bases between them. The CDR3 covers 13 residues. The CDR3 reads CASRFQGLEKLFF. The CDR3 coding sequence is TGTGCCAGCAGATTTCAGGGTTTAGAAAAACTGTTTTTT. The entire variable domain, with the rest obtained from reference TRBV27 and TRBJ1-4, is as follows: EAQVTQNPRYLITVTGKKLTVTCSQNMNHEYMSWYRQDPGLGLRQIYYSMNVEVTDKGDVPEGYKVSRKEKRNFPLILESPSPNQTSLYFCASRFQGLEKLFFGSGTQLSVL.

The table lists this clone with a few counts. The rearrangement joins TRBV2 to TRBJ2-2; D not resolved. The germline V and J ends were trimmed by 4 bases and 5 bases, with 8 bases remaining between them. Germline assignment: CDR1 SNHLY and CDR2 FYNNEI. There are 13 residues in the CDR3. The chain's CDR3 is CASSAARTGELFF. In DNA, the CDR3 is TGTGCCAGCAGTGCGGCTAGGACCGGGGAGCTGTTTTTT.

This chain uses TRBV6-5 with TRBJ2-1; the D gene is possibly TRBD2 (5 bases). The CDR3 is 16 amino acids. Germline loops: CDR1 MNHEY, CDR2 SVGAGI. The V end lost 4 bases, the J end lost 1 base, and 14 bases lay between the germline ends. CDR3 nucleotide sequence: TGTGCCAGCAGTTCCCTGACTATTACTTCCTACAATGAGCAGTTCTTC. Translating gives CASSSLTITSYNEQFF.

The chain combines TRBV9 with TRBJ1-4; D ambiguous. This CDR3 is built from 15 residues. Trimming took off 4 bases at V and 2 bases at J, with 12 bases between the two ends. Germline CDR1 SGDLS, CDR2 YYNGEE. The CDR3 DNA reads TGTGCCAGCAGCCGAGCCCCCAAGACTAATGAAAAACTGTTTTTT. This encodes CASSRAPKTNEKLFF.

The CDR3 nucleotides read TGTGCCAGCAGTTTAGCAGGGGGCCACTCTGGGGCCAACGTCCTGACTTTC. Translating gives CASSLAGGHSGANVLTF. V gene TRBV28 combines with J gene TRBJ2-6; 8 bases line up with TRBD1. CDR3 size: 17 residues. Trimming removed 2 bases from V and 0 bases from J; junction bases left unmatched: 3. The germline gives CDR1 MDHEN, CDR2 SYDVKM.

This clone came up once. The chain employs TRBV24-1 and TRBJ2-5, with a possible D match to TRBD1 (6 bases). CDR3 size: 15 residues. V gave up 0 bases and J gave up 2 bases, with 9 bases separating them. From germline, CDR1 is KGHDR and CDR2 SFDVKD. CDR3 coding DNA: TGTGCCACCAGTGATTTGCAGACAGGACAAGAGACCCAGTACTTC. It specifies CATSDLQTGQETQYF.

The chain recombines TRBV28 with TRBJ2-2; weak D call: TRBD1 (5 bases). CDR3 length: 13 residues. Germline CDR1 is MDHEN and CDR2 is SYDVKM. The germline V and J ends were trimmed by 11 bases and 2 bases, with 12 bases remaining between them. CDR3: CALQGRNTGELFF. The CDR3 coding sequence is TGTGCCCTGCAGGGCCGTAACACCGGGGAGCTGTTTTTT. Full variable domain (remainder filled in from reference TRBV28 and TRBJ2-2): DVKVTQSSRYLVKRTGEKVFLECVQDMDHENMFWYRQDPGLGLRLIYFSYDVKMKEKGDIPEGYSVSREKKERFSLILESASTNQTSMYLCALQGRNTGELFFGEGSRLTVL.

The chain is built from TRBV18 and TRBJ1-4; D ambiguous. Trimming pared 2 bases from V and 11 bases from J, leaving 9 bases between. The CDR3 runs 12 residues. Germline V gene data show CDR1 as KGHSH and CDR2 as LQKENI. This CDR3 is CASSPAGDKLFF. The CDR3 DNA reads TGTGCCAGCTCACCAGCCGGAGATAAACTGTTTTTT.

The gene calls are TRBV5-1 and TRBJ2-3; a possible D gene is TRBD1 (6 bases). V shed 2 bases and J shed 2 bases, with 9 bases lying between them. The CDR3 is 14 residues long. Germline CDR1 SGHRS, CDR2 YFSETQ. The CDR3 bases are TGCGCCAGCAGCTTTGGGACAACCACAGATACGCAGTATTTT. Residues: CASSFGTTTDTQYF.

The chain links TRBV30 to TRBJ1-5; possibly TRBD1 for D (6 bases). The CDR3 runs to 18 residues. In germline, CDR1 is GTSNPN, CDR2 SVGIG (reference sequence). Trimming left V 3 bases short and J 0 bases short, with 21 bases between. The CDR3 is CAWSQVNMDSYSNQPQHF. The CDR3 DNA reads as TGTGCCTGGAGCCAAGTAAATATGGACAGTTATAGCAATCAGCCCCAGCATTTT.

The CDR3 DNA reads TGTGCCAGCAGCTTAGTGGTGGGAAATCAGCCCCAGCATTTT. This gives the protein CASSLVVGNQPQHF. The rearrangement uses TRBV7-2 and TRBJ1-5; D not certain. CDR3 size: 14 residues. Germline values: CDR1 SGHTA, CDR2 FQGNSA. Trimming took 1 base from V and 4 from J, leaving 8 bases between them.

The CDR3, as DNA: TGTGCCACCAGTGATCACGGGGCGGCGGAGACCCAGTACTTC. This gives the protein CATSDHGAAETQYF. The chain has TRBV24-1 and TRBJ2-5, with D perhaps matching TRBD1 or TRBD2 (5 bases each). The V and J ends lost 3 bases and 5 bases respectively, with 12 bases between them. In germline, CDR1 is KGHDR, CDR2 SFDVKD. The CDR3 contains 14 residues.

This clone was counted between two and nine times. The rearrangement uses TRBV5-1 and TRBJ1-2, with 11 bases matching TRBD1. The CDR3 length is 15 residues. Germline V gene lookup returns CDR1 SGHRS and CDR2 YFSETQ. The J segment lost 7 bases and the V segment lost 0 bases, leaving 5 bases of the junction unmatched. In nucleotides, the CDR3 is TGCGCCAGCAGCTTGGAAGGACAGGGGGCTCGTGGCTACACCTTC. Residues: CASSLEGQGARGYTF.

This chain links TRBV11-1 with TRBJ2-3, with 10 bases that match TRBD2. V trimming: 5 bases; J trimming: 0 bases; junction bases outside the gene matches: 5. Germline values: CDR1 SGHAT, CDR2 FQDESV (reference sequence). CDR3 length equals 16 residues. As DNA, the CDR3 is TGTGCCAGCAGCCCCGGACTAGCGGAGAGCACAGATACGCAGTATTTT. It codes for CASSPGLAESTDTQYF. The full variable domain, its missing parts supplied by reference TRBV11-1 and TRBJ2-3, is EAEVAQSPRYKITEKSQAVAFWCDPISGHATLYWYRQILGQGPELLVQFQDESVVDDSQLPKDRFSAERLKGVDSTLKIQPAELGDSAMYLCASSPGLAESTDTQYFGPGTRLTVL.

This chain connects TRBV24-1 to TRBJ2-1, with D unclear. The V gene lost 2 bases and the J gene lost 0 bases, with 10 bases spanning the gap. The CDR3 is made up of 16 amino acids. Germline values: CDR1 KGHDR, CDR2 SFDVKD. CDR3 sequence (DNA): TGTGCCACCAGTGATTCTCCGGGTAGCTCCTACAATGAGCAGTTCTTC. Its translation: CATSDSPGSSYNEQFF.

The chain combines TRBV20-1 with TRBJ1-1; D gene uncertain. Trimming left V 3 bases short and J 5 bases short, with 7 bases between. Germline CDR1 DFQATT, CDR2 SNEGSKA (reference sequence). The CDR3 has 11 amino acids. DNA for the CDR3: TGCAGTGCTAGGGTGGATACTGAAGCTTTCTTT. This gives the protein CSARVDTEAFF.